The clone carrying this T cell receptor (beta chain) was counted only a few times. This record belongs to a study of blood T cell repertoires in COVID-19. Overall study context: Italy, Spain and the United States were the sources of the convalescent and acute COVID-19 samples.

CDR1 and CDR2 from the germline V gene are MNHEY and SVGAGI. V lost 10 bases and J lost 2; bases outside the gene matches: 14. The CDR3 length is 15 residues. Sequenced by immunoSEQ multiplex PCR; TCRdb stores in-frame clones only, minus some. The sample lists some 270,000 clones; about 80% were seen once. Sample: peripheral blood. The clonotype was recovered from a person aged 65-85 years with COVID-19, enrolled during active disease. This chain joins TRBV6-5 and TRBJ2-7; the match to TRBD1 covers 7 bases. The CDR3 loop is CATNFRAGGTYEQYF. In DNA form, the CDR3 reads TGTGCCACCAATTTCCGGGCAGGGGGAACCTACGAGCAGTACTTC.